This T cell receptor beta chain was identified during a study of blood T cell repertoires in COVID-19. The assay was immunoSEQ multiplex PCR, and TCRdb's table has in-frame clones only and misses some. The table includes 310,000 or so clones, approximately 90% detected once. This clone showed up just once. The germline V and J ends were trimmed by 2 bases and 0 bases, with 8 bases remaining between them. Germline loops: CDR1 MNHNS, CDR2 SASEGT. The CDR3 consists of 16 residues. This sequence originates from a woman aged 18-29 years who had recovered from COVID-19. Sequences were obtained from PBMCs or T cells enriched from blood (not recorded which). V usage is TRBV6-1 and J usage is TRBJ1-6, with D unresolved. The CDR3 bases are TGTGCCAGCAGTGAAAGAGAGAGCTCCTATAATTCACCCCTCCACTTT. Protein sequence: CASSERESSYNSPLHF.